This TCR beta chain came from a study of OX40 agonist ivuxolimab in advanced cancers. Across the study: Ivuxolimab, an antibody acting as an agonist of OX40 (CD134), was used to treat patients. The diagnoses of dose-escalation patients were hepatocellular carcinoma, melanoma, renal cell or head and neck cancer. Partial responses occurred in three patients (one hepatocellular carcinoma, two cutaneous melanoma).

General study findings and limits: Partial responders treated at 0.1-3.0 mg/kg exhibited clonal expansion among the lowest measured.

Germline V gene sequence: CDR1 GTSNPN, CDR2 SVGIG (reference sequence). The CDR3 loop spans 11 amino acids. V was trimmed by 7 bases and J by 4 bases, leaving 10 bases between them. TCRdb keeps only in-frame clones here, not all; method: immunoSEQ multiplex PCR. The table includes 30,000 or so clones, 70% to 90% detected once. A word on this clone: The antigen remains undetermined.

The chain combines TRBV30 with TRBJ1-1; tentatively, D is TRBD1 (5 bases). This receptor was taken from an adult with an advanced solid tumor such as melanoma, head and neck, liver or kidney cancer. The sample here was CD4+ or CD8+ T cells sorted from blood, taken in a trial of the OX40 agonist ivuxolimab. CDR3 loop: CAFRAATEAFF. The DNA of the CDR3 is TGTGCCTTCAGGGCGGCCACTGAAGCTTTCTTT.